Each of the 14 T cell receptor beta chains below was sequenced from the same sample in a study of cytomegalovirus exposure and HLA in healthy donors. Amplification used 60 Vbeta primers and 13 Jbeta primers. Only in-frame clones appear in the TCRdb table, and some are missing; sequencing was by immunoSEQ multiplex PCR. The profile shows about 170,000 clones, 78% of them singletons. Sequencing was performed on PBMCs. The receptors derive from a woman aged 45 to 65 in good health and CMV-seropositive.

The rearrangement joins TRBV6-1 to TRBJ1-3, with D tentatively TRBD1 (6 bases). Germline-derived CDR1 and CDR2 are MNHNS and SASEGT. The V end was cut by 1 base, the J end by 4 bases, with 14 bases between. The CDR3 sequence is 16 residues long. The chain's CDR3 is CASSEGVTGPGNTIYF. The CDR3 DNA sequence: TGTGCCAGCAGTGAAGGAGTGACAGGCCCGGGAAACACCATATATTTT.

The chain is built from TRBV7-9 and TRBJ2-2; 7 bases align to TRBD1. The CDR3 sequence is 16 residues long. Germline V gene sequence: CDR1 SEHNR, CDR2 FQNEAQ (reference sequence). Trimming cost V 8 bases and J 4 bases; bases outside gene matches: 13. The chain's CDR3 is CASGQYRGGGTGELFF. The CDR3 nucleotides read TGTGCCAGCGGCCAATACAGGGGTGGCGGCACCGGGGAGCTGTTTTTT.

The rearrangement uses TRBV29-1 and TRBJ2-1; D is tentatively TRBD1 or TRBD2 (6 bases each). Germline V gene lookup returns CDR1 SQVTM and CDR2 ANQGSEA. This CDR3 has 12 residues. V lost 4 bases and J 6 bases, leaving 10 bases between the germline ends. CDR3 sequence reads: CSVVEGGNEQFF. The DNA of the CDR3 is TGCAGCGTTGTAGAGGGGGGCAATGAGCAGTTCTTC.

This clone was observed a handful of times. V usage is TRBV2 and J usage is TRBJ1-5; D is unresolved. CDR1 and CDR2 from the germline V gene are SNHLY and FYNNEI. The V and J ends lost 5 bases and 4 bases respectively, with 6 bases between them. This CDR3 comprises 12 residues. CDR3 DNA: TGTGCCAGCAGTTCTCTGAATCAGCCCCAGCATTTT. Residues: CASSSLNQPQHF. Combining the CDR3 with reference TRBV2 and TRBJ1-5 gives the whole variable domain EPEVTQTPSHQVTQMGQEVILRCVPISNHLYFYWYRQILGQKVEFLVSFYNNEISEKSEIFDDQFSVERPDGSNFTLKIRSTKLEDSAMYFCASSSLNQPQHFGDGTRLSIL.

This chain links TRBV30 with TRBJ2-5, with TRBD1 matching 7 bases. V lost 2 bases, J lost 7 bases, and 7 bases stayed unmatched. Per germline, CDR1 GTSNPN and CDR2 SVGIG (reference sequence). This CDR3 contains 13 residues. In DNA, the CDR3 is TGTGCCTGGAGTTCGCAGGGGGTCGGGACCCAGTACTTC. This sequence encodes CAWSSQGVGTQYF.

This clone was observed once. The CDR3 here is CASRTVNTEAFF. In DNA form, the CDR3 reads TGTGCCAGCCGGACAGTGAACACTGAAGCTTTCTTT. The V call is TRBV27, the J call TRBJ1-1; perhaps TRBD1 as D (6 bases). Trimming shortened V by 8 bases and J by 0 bases, and 7 bases separated the two germline ends. Germline V gene sequence: CDR1 MNHEY, CDR2 SMNVEV (reference sequence). The length of the CDR3 is 12 residues.

The gene calls are TRBV2 and TRBJ2-3; 7 bases agree with TRBD2. J was trimmed by 5 bases and V by 4 bases; bases with no gene match: 12. This CDR3 is built from 16 residues. Germline-derived CDR1 and CDR2 are SNHLY and FYNNEI. CDR3 protein: CASSALLGGGVDTQYF. CDR3 nucleotide sequence: TGTGCCAGCAGTGCCCTGTTGGGCGGGGGTGTAGATACGCAGTATTTT.

The chain couples TRBV10-3 to TRBJ2-2; 11 positions match TRBD1. Unmatched junction bases numbered 4, after V lost 7 bases and J lost 3 bases. This CDR3 is built from 15 residues. Germline V gene data show CDR1 as ENHRY and CDR2 as SYGVKD. The CDR3 here is CAITRTGGDTGELFF. In DNA, the CDR3 is TGTGCCATCACCCGGACAGGGGGCGACACCGGGGAGCTGTTTTTT.

CDR3 nucleotide sequence: TGTGCCAGCAGTCCCCGGACAGGGCAGGTGACCCAGTACTTC. Encoded protein: CASSPRTGQVTQYF. The chain uses TRBV6-6 and TRBJ2-5; 8 bases are shared with TRBD1. Germline CDR1 reads MNHNY; CDR2 reads SVGAGI (reference sequence). V shed 5 bases and J 7 bases; nucleotides not matched to a gene: 9. The CDR3 has 14 amino acids.

This clone has more than one count but fewer than ten. This rearrangement joins TRBV6-1 to TRBJ1-5, with D maybe TRBD1 (6 bases). The V gene lost 4 bases and the J gene lost 7 bases, with 14 bases spanning the gap. This CDR3 is 14 amino acids long. The germline V gene has CDR1 MNHNS and CDR2 SASEGT. The CDR3 DNA is TGTGCCAGCAGTGGGAACAGGGTTGGACAGCCCCAGCATTTT. Its protein is CASSGNRVGQPQHF.

The chain employs TRBV4-1 and TRBJ1-1, with D perhaps matching TRBD1 (6 bases). V was clipped by 2 bases and J by 4 bases, with 11 bases between them. The germline V gene encodes CDR1 MGHRA and CDR2 YSYEKL. CDR3 size: 14 residues. The CDR3 sequence: CASSQQGSGTEAFF. CDR3 DNA sequence: TGCGCCAGCAGCCAACAGGGGTCGGGCACTGAAGCTTTCTTT.

The genes are TRBV7-8 and TRBJ2-3, with TRBD2 matching 10 bases. Trimming at V came to 6 bases and at J to 1 base, leaving 4 bases not matched to a gene. Germline V CDR1 and CDR2: SGHVS, FQNEAQ. This CDR3 is 15 amino acids long. The CDR3, as DNA: TGTGCCAGCAGATTCGGACTAGCGGGCACAGATACGCAGTATTTT. It codes for CASRFGLAGTDTQYF.

V usage is TRBV6-5 and J usage is TRBJ1-2; D not resolved. The CDR3 spans 13 residues. Trimming pared 4 bases from V and 1 base from J, leaving 7 bases between. The germline V gene encodes CDR1 MNHEY and CDR2 SVGAGI. The CDR3: CASSSRDNYGYTF. The DNA of the CDR3 is TGTGCCAGCAGTTCGCGGGATAACTATGGCTACACCTTC.

The J gene is TRBJ2-7, the V gene TRBV7-9; TRBD2 aligns across 9 bases. Trimming at V came to 3 bases and at J to 8 bases, leaving 8 bases not matched to a gene. Germline CDR1 SEHNR, CDR2 FQNEAQ (reference sequence). The CDR3 is 14 amino acids. The CDR3: CASSFSLAGEQQYF. The CDR3 DNA reads TGTGCCAGCAGCTTTTCCTTAGCGGGGGAGCAGCAGTACTTC.